This T cell receptor beta chain was sequenced in a study of T-cell memory formation after mild COVID-19. Study-level information: Among the donors, TCR clusters were largely specific to each donor. Findings of the study overall: Pre-infection memory contained some responding clones, which suggested that cross-reactive memory had joined. Contracting clones, day 15 to 85, had balanced CD4/CD8, and later expanders favored CD4+.

V was shortened by 6 bases and J by 0 bases, with 26 bases between the two germline ends. Germline CDR1 and CDR2: MNHEY and SMNVEV (reference sequence). The CDR3 covers 19 residues. About this clonotype: No antigen is known for it.

From 5'RACE with constant-segment primers came TCR alpha and TCR beta cDNA libraries that carried sample barcodes and UMIs. Each CDR3 protein gets one entry after TCRdb re-called the 5' RACE reads with MiXCR. The sample contains more than 350,000 distinct CDR3 sequences, 16% of which appear only once. This chain uses TRBV27 with TRBJ1-1, with D maybe TRBD1 (5 bases). This sequence was found in a man younger than 35 who had mild COVID-19 (a few samples of this study predate the infection). Cell type and time point are not known. The sequenced material came from PBMCs or a T cell subset sorted from them (not recorded which). DNA of the CDR3: TGTGCCAGCAGCCCTTACCTGGGACGGGGCGGGGAATTGAACACTGAAGCTTTCTTT. Protein sequence: CASSPYLGRGGELNTEAFF.